This T cell receptor beta chain was retrieved from a study of cytomegalovirus exposure and HLA in healthy donors. Study-wide results and limits: Later analysis showed most CMV-associated TCR beta chains appearing HLA-restricted.

13 Jbeta primers and 60 Vbeta primers were used for the PCR. Clones were read by immunoSEQ multiplex PCR, and TCRdb kept only the in-frame ones, dropping some. The data hold fewer than 150,000 clones, with about 68% observed a single time. Comment on this clone: The antigen is not known.

The TCR sequence derives from a human donor in good health. Source material: PBMCs.

The CDR3 reads CSVELLDRGSGEQYF. CDR3 nucleotides: TGCAGCGTTGAACTCCTCGACAGGGGATCCGGCGAGCAGTACTTC. The J gene is TRBJ2-7, the V gene TRBV29-1; TRBD1 matches at 8 bases. V shed 2 bases and J 6 bases; nucleotides not matched to a gene: 12. The germline CDR1 and CDR2 sequences are SQVTM and ANQGSEA. The CDR3 runs to 15 residues.